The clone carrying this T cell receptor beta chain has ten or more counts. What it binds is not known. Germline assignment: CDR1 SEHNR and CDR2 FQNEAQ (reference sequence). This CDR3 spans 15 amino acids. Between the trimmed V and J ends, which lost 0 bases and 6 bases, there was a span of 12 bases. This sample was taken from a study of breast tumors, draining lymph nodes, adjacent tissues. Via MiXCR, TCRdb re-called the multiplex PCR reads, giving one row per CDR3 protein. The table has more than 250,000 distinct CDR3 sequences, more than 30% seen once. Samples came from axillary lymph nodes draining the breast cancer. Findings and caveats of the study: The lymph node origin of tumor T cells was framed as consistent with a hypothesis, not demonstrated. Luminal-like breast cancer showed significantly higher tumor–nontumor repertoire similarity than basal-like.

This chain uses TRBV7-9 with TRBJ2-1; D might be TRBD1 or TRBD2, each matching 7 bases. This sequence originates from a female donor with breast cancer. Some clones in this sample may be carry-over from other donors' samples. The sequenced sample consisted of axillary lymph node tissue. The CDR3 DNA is TGTGCCAGCAGCTTAGCAGGGGGCGGGGGCAATGAGCAGTTCTTC. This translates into CASSLAGGGGNEQFF.